These 14 T cell receptor beta chains were sequenced from one sample in a study of beta chain features in type 1 diabetes (dated by TCRdb to the late 2010s). Antigens for these TCRs are unknown. Library preparation employed the immunoSEQ multiplex PCR assay. All of the isolated RNA was reverse transcribed with the High Capacity cDNA Reverse Transcription Kit, so expressed TCRB transcripts were sequenced. The source is immuneACCESS, and TCRdb retained only in-frame sequences with V and J called. Part of the clones is not carried over; for the studies checked, unresolved V genes explain less than half of this, and the remainder is unexplained. The sample records approximately 280,000 clones, around 16% of which are singletons. The biggest ten clones account for roughly 0.015% of the sample. What the study reported, not specific to this receptor: Type 1 diabetes patients showed a moderate but significant shortening of TCRB CDR3 length in all four CD4+ subsets.

Sequencing was done on a sample of naive CD4+ T cells from blood. What this sample's cell subset or site label stands for: true naive CD4+ T cells. The source of these receptors is a young man with type 1 diabetes.

The chain couples TRBV5-1 to TRBJ2-5; a possible D gene is TRBD2 (5 bases). Trimming shortened V by 3 bases and J by 4 bases, and 13 bases separated the two germline ends. The length of the CDR3 is 14 residues. In germline, CDR1 is SGHRS, CDR2 YFSETQ. The CDR3: CASSSPDSTETQYF. CDR3 sequence (DNA): TGCGCCAGCAGCTCGCCGGACTCCACAGAGACCCAGTACTTC.

The rearrangement uses TRBV5-1 and TRBJ2-7; possible D gene TRBD1, 6 bases. The germline V gene encodes CDR1 SGHRS and CDR2 YFSETQ. CDR3 length equals 14 residues. Trimming removed 4 bases at V and 7 bases at J, with 18 bases between. CDR3 sequence (DNA): TGCGCCAGCAGCCCGGACAGCCTTAGGGGGGAGCAGTACTTC. Translated, it gives CASSPDSLRGEQYF.

This clone has only a few counts. This rearrangement joins TRBV11-2 to TRBJ2-1; D is perhaps TRBD2 (5 bases). With 2 bases removed from V and 5 bases from J, the gap between germline ends came to 13 bases. CDR3 length equals 15 residues. Germline assignment: CDR1 SGHAT and CDR2 FQNNGV. CDR3: CASSLTSRANNEQFF. DNA for the CDR3: TGTGCCAGCAGCTTAACTAGTAGGGCGAACAATGAGCAGTTCTTC.

The chain uses TRBV29-1 and TRBJ2-1; the D gene is possibly TRBD1 (6 bases). The V gene's germline CDR1 is SQVTM and CDR2 ANQGSEA. Between the trimmed V and J ends, which lost 5 bases and 4 bases, there was a span of 9 bases. The CDR3 has 12 residues. The CDR3 nucleotides read TGCAGCGTTCACAGGGATTACAATGAGCAGTTCTTC. Encoded protein: CSVHRDYNEQFF.

Only a few counts were recorded for this clone. V usage is TRBV5-1 and J usage is TRBJ2-3; tentative D call: TRBD1 (6 bases). This CDR3 contains 14 residues. The V end lost 6 bases, the J end lost 1 base, and 12 bases lay between the germline ends. The germline gives CDR1 SGHRS, CDR2 YFSETQ. CDR3 DNA sequence: TGCGCCAGCACCTTTGGGGGCGGCACAGATACGCAGTATTTT. Its protein product is CASTFGGGTDTQYF.

The chain employs TRBV30 and TRBJ2-4; TRBD1 is a possible D gene (5 bases). The CDR3 has 12 residues. Germline assignment: CDR1 GTSNPN and CDR2 SVGIG (reference sequence). Trimming pared 2 bases from V and 13 bases from J, leaving 15 bases between. Here the CDR3 reads CAWSTLRQNQYF. In DNA form, the CDR3 reads TGTGCCTGGAGTACCTTGCGACAGAACCAGTACTTC. Supplemented by reference TRBV30 and TRBJ2-4, the full variable domain reads SQTIHQWPATLVQPVGSPLSLECTVEGTSNPNLYWYRQAAGRGLQLLFYSVGIGQISSEVPQNLSASRPQDRQFILSSKKLLLSDSGFYLCAWSTLRQNQYFGAGTRLSVL.

The rearrangement uses TRBV5-1 and TRBJ2-3, with 10 bases identical to TRBD1. This CDR3 has 15 residues. In germline, CDR1 is SGHRS, CDR2 YFSETQ. V gave up 3 bases and J gave up 0 bases; unmatched junction bases: 1. This chain's CDR3 is CASSSGQGSTDTQYF. CDR3 bases: TGCGCCAGCAGCTCGGGACAGGGGAGCACAGATACGCAGTATTTT.

The chain employs TRBV7-9 and TRBJ2-6; maybe TRBD1 (5 bases). V was pared by 5 bases and J by 2 bases, with 19 bases between. Per germline, CDR1 SEHNR and CDR2 FQNEAQ (reference sequence). The CDR3 sequence is 18 residues long. The CDR3 DNA reads as TGTGCCAGCAGCCCAAGGCGTCCAGGGCTCGCTGGGGCCAACGTCCTGACTTTC. Translating it yields CASSPRRPGLAGANVLTF.

The chain employs TRBV18 and TRBJ1-5; D gene unclear. The CDR3 is 15 amino acids. Germline V gene lookup returns CDR1 KGHSH and CDR2 LQKENI. V lost 1 base, J lost 4 bases, and 11 bases lay in between. CDR3 amino acids: CASSPLPSGNQPQHF. In nucleotides, the CDR3 is TGTGCCAGCTCACCACTCCCATCGGGGAATCAGCCCCAGCATTTT.

This clone was seen only a few times. The chain joins TRBV13 to TRBJ2-3, with D hard to call. Germline V gene lookup returns CDR1 PRHDT and CDR2 FYEKMQ (reference sequence). V was pared by 2 bases and J by 1 base, with 4 bases between. There are 13 residues in the CDR3. As DNA, the CDR3 is TGTGCCAGCAGCTTACCCGGCACAGATACGCAGTATTTT. It translates to CASSLPGTDTQYF. Variable domain in full (rest from reference TRBV13 and TRBJ2-3): AAGVIQSPRHLIKEKRETATLKCYPIPRHDTVYWYQQGPGQDPQFLISFYEKMQSDKGSIPDRFSAQQFSDYHSELNMSSLELGDSALYFCASSLPGTDTQYFGPGTRLTVL.

V and J are TRBV2 and TRBJ2-1, with 9 nucleotides matching TRBD2. CDR1 is SNHLY, CDR2 FYNNEI, per germline. This CDR3 spans 14 amino acids. With 6 bases clipped from V and 4 bases from J, the junction kept 4 bases outside the gene matches. The DNA for the CDR3 is TGTGCCAGCAGACGGACTAGCGTTTACAATGAGCAGTTCTTC. Protein sequence: CASRRTSVYNEQFF.

This clone was counted between two and nine times. The V and J genes are TRBV29-1 and TRBJ1-1, with D possibly matching TRBD1 (5 bases). Germline assignment: CDR1 SQVTM and CDR2 ANQGSEA. Between the trimmed V and J ends, which lost 7 bases and 5 bases, there was a span of 17 bases. The length of the CDR3 is 13 residues. In nucleotides, the CDR3 is TGCAGCGGGCACAGGCCGGCGAGAACTGAAGCTTTCTTT. Translation gives CSGHRPARTEAFF.

The sample holds a few counts of this clone. The chain combines TRBV4-1 with TRBJ1-6; 7 bases fit TRBD1. V was clipped by 6 bases and J by 7 bases; unmatched bases: 9. The CDR3 contains 15 residues. Germline V gene lookup returns CDR1 MGHRA and CDR2 YSYEKL. Written as DNA, the CDR3 is TGCGCCAGCAGGGACCGACAGGGATCAAATTCACCCCTCCACTTT. Translation gives CASRDRQGSNSPLHF.

The chain links TRBV5-6 to TRBJ2-6; the D gene is possibly TRBD2 (5 bases). CDR1 is SGHDT and CDR2 is YYEEEE in the germline V gene. This CDR3 is built from 16 residues. V lost 6 bases and J 1 base, leaving 14 bases between the germline ends. CDR3 residues: CASNGGRSSGANVLTF. The CDR3 region has the DNA TGTGCCAGCAACGGAGGACGGAGTTCTGGGGCCAACGTCCTGACTTTC.